This TCR beta chain was captured in a study of OX40 agonist ivuxolimab in advanced cancers. Broader study findings: Clonal expansion by week 6 occurred in CD4+ and CD8+ blood T cells (at 0.1 to 3.0 mg/kg).

TCRdb's table, derived via immunoSEQ multiplex PCR, lists solely in-frame clones and lacks some. Of roughly 50,000 clones listed, roughly 90% are singletons. A note on this clone: Its antigen is undetermined.

CDR3 length: 12 residues. Trimming removed 3 bases from V and 4 bases from J, with 6 bases in between. Germline V lookup: CDR1 MNHNY, CDR2 SVGAGI (reference sequence). The sequenced sample was CD4+ or CD8+ T cells sorted from blood, obtained in a trial of the OX40 agonist ivuxolimab. V gene TRBV6-6 combines with J gene TRBJ1-1; no firm D call. The receptor was isolated from an adult with an advanced solid tumor such as melanoma, head and neck, liver or kidney cancer. CDR3 sequence: CASSYSATEAFF. The CDR3 region has the DNA TGTGCCAGCAGTTATTCCGCCACTGAAGCTTTCTTT.